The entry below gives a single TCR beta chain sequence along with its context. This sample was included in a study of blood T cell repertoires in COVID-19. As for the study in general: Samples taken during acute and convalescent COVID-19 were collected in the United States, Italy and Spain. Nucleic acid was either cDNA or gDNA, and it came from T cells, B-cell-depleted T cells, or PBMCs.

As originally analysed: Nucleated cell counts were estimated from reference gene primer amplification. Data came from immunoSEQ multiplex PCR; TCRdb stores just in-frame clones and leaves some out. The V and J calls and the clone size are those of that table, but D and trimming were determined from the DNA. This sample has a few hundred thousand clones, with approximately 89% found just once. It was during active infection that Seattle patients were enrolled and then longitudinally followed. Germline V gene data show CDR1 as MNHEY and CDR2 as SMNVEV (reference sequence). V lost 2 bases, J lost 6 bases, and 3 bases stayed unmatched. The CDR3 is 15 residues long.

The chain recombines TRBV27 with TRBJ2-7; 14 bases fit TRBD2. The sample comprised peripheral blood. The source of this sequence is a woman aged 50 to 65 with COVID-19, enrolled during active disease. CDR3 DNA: TGTGCCAGCAGTTTAGGGACTAGCGGGGGTACCGAGCAGTACTTC. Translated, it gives CASSLGTSGGTEQYF.